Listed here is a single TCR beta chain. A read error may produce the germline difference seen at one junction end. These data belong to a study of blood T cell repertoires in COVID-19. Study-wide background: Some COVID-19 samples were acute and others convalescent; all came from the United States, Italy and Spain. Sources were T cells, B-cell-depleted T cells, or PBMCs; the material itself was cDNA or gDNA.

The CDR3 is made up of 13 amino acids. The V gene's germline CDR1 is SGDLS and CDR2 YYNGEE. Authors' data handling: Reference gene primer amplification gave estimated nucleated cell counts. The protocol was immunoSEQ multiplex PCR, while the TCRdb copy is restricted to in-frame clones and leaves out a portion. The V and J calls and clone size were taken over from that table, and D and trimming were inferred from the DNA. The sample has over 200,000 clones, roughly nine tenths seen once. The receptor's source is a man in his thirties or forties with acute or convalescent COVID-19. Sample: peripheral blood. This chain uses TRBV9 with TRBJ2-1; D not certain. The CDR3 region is CASSVEWYSEQFF. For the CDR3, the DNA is TGTGCCAGCAGCGTAGAGTGGTACAGTGAGCAGTTCTTC.